The 23 T cell receptor beta chains reported below all come from one sample, sequenced in a study of human T cells and chemical hapten exposure (dated by TCRdb to the early 2020s). Libraries were made using 5' RACE. Data came from an Illumina MiSeq. TCRdb reworked the public reads: Q25 trimming with fastp, MiXCR clone assembly, productive beta chains retained. Every entry covers one CDR3 protein and lists the most common genes and DNA from its rows. The sample contains 95,000 to 120,000 distinct CDR3 sequences, around a fifth of them found a single time. Around 2.7% of the sample lies in the top ten. Total RNA was isolated from unfractionated whole blood collected in Tempus Blood RNA tubes. These receptor sequences come from a human donor in good health.

The chain couples TRBV6-5 to TRBJ2-1; D uncertain. Looked up from germline, CDR1 is MNHEY and CDR2 is SVGAGI. Between the trimmed V and J ends, which lost 4 bases and 0 bases, there was a span of 10 bases. CDR3 length: 15 residues. The chain's CDR3 is CASSSPPSSYNEQFF. For the CDR3, the DNA is TGTGCCAGCAGTTCCCCACCGAGCTCCTACAATGAGCAGTTCTTC.

The genes are TRBV7-2 and TRBJ2-5; D not resolved. Germline V gene lookup returns CDR1 SGHTA and CDR2 FQGNSA. Trimming took off 4 bases at V and 5 bases at J, with 11 bases between the two ends. The CDR3 has 13 residues. The CDR3 protein is CASSSYLSETQYF. As DNA, the CDR3 is TGTGCCAGCAGCTCTTATCTCTCGGAGACCCAGTACTTC.

This clonotype has just a few counts. This chain connects TRBV5-1 to TRBJ1-6; D ambiguous. This CDR3 has 12 residues. Germline CDR1 reads SGHRS; CDR2 reads YFSETQ. The V and J ends lost 1 base and 8 bases respectively, with 4 bases between them. The CDR3 bases are TGCGCCAGCAGCTTGTTGGATTCACCCCTCCACTTT. The encoded protein is CASSLLDSPLHF.

This clonotype has at least ten counts. V and J are TRBV6-6 and TRBJ2-1, with D perhaps given as TRBD1 or TRBD2 (7 bases each). CDR1 is MNHNY and CDR2 is SVGAGI in the germline V gene (reference sequence). Trimming stripped 4 bases from V and 1 base from J, with 17 bases between. The CDR3 has 17 amino acids. The CDR3 coding sequence is TGTGCCAGCAGTTCCCCTCAGGGGGAGGGGTCCTACAATGAGCAGTTCTTC. Its protein is CASSSPQGEGSYNEQFF.

This clonotype has a count of ten or more. The gene calls are TRBV29-1 and TRBJ2-2; maybe TRBD1 (6 bases). CDR1 and CDR2 from the germline V gene are SQVTM and ANQGSEA. This CDR3 is built from 14 residues. Trimming took off 6 bases at V and 4 bases at J, with 15 bases between the two ends. Written as DNA, the CDR3 is TGCAGCGTGGCTGAAAGGGGGACCACCGGGGAGCTGTTTTTT. This gives the protein CSVAERGTTGELFF.

V is TRBV14 and J is TRBJ2-5; TRBD2 might be the D (5 bases). Germline V gene lookup returns CDR1 SGHDN and CDR2 FVKESK. Trimming shortened V by 0 bases and J by 0 bases, and 17 bases separated the two germline ends. The CDR3 spans 18 residues. CDR3 nucleotide sequence: TGTGCCAGCAGCCAAGAGAGGTCCACCTCGGGGTACCAAGAGACCCAGTACTTC. Translated, it gives CASSQERSTSGYQETQYF.

In this sample, this clonotype turned up a few times. J is TRBJ2-3 and V is TRBV12-3 or TRBV12-4; 8 nucleotides match TRBD2. V trimming: 2 bases; J trimming: 2 bases; junction bases outside the gene matches: 12. CDR3 size: 18 residues. The CDR3 spells CASSLRLAGSRFTDTQYF. CDR3 DNA sequence: TGTGCCAGCAGTTTAAGGCTAGCGGGTTCGAGATTCACAGATACGCAGTATTTT.

The chain combines TRBV11-2 with TRBJ2-3; D call uncertain. The CDR3 has 14 amino acids. V lost 2 bases and J lost 6, with 12 bases in between. CDR1 and CDR2 from the germline V gene are SGHAT and FQNNGV. The CDR3 bases are TGTGCCAGCAGCTTACGGACCAGAGCGGATACGCAGTATTTT. Protein product: CASSLRTRADTQYF.

This clonotype has ten or more counts. This rearrangement joins TRBV7-8 to TRBJ2-3; D could derive from TRBD1 or TRBD2 (5 bases each). CDR1 SGHVS and CDR2 FQNEAQ come from the germline V gene. Between the trimmed V and J ends, which lost 0 bases and 4 bases, there was a span of 20 bases. The CDR3 runs 18 residues. The CDR3 sequence: CASSLALGVRGPSDTQYF. In DNA, the CDR3 is TGTGCCAGCAGCTTAGCGCTCGGAGTACGGGGCCCTTCAGATACGCAGTATTTT. The variable domain in full, completed from reference TRBV7-8 and TRBJ2-3, reads GAGVSQSPRYKVAKRGQDVALRCDPISGHVSLFWYQQALGQGPEFLTYFQNEAQLDKSGLPSDRFFAERPEGSVSTLKIQRTQQEDSAVYLCASSLALGVRGPSDTQYFGPGTRLTVL.

The chain is built from TRBV19 and TRBJ2-2; D ambiguous. CDR3 length equals 14 residues. CDR1 is LNHDA, CDR2 SQIVND, per germline (reference sequence). V lost 5 bases and J 2 bases, leaving 9 bases between the germline ends. CDR3 in amino acids: CASSLLVNTGELFF. CDR3 DNA sequence: TGTGCCAGTAGTCTCTTGGTAAACACCGGGGAGCTGTTTTTT.

The chain links TRBV12-3 or TRBV12-4 to TRBJ1-1; D unclear. The CDR3 is 13 residues long. V was pared by 2 bases and J by 5 bases, with 9 bases between. The CDR3: CASSLLSGTEAFF. CDR3 sequence (DNA): TGTGCCAGCAGTTTACTTAGTGGAACTGAAGCTTTCTTT.

The gene calls are TRBV6-6 and TRBJ2-3; tentative D call: TRBD2 (5 bases). The CDR3 contains 14 residues. V was pared by 2 bases and J by 3 bases, with 9 bases between. Per germline, CDR1 MNHNY and CDR2 SVGAGI (reference sequence). The CDR3 DNA follows: TGTGCCAGCAGTTACCGGGGTAGTACAGATACGCAGTATTTT. It is translated as CASSYRGSTDTQYF.

J is TRBJ2-3 and V is TRBV28; TRBD1 or TRBD2 may be the D gene (5 bases each). In germline, CDR1 is MDHEN, CDR2 SYDVKM. V lost 6 bases and J 4 bases, leaving 14 bases between the germline ends. The CDR3 extends over 14 amino acids. DNA for the CDR3: TGTGCCAGCAGAGTCCCGGGGCGGGCAGATACGCAGTATTTT. This sequence encodes CASRVPGRADTQYF.

V gene TRBV5-1 combines with J gene TRBJ1-4, with D unresolved. The V gene's germline CDR1 is SGHRS and CDR2 YFSETQ. The V gene lost 4 bases and the J gene lost 0 bases, with 10 bases spanning the gap. There are 15 residues in the CDR3. Here the CDR3 DNA reads TGCGCCAGCAGCCAAACCGGGACAACTAATGAAAAACTGTTTTTT. Its protein product is CASSQTGTTNEKLFF. The whole variable domain, filled in from reference TRBV5-1 and TRBJ1-4, reads KAGVTQTPRYLIKTRGQQVTLSCSPISGHRSVSWYQQTPGQGLQFLFEYFSETQRNKGNFPGRFSGRQFSNSRSEMNVSTLELGDSALYLCASSQTGTTNEKLFFGSGTQLSVL.

The V gene is TRBV5-1, the J gene TRBJ1-5, with D uncertain. The germline CDR1 and CDR2 sequences are SGHRS and YFSETQ. V lost 0 bases and J 2 bases, leaving 15 bases between the germline ends. The CDR3 consists of 17 residues. CDR3 in amino acids: CASSLGALAAGNQPQHF. CDR3 nucleotides: TGCGCCAGCAGCTTGGGGGCCTTAGCAGCCGGCAATCAGCCCCAGCATTTT.

The J gene is TRBJ2-7, the V gene TRBV6-5, with 8 positions matching TRBD2. The CDR3 loop spans 14 amino acids. Per germline, CDR1 MNHEY and CDR2 SVGAGI. V dropped 2 bases and J dropped 0; count of bases not matched to a gene: 0. This CDR3 reads CASSYGTSSYEQYF. CDR3 DNA: TGTGCCAGCAGTTACGGGACTAGCTCCTACGAGCAGTACTTC.

This clonotype was detected a few times. V is TRBV6-5 and J is TRBJ1-5; D is possibly TRBD1 (5 bases). This CDR3 region has 14 residues. Germline V gene data show CDR1 as MNHEY and CDR2 as SVGAGI. Trimming left V 2 bases short and J 3 bases short, with 8 bases between. The CDR3 region is CASSYTGLNQPQHF. The CDR3 coding sequence is TGTGCCAGCAGTTACACAGGACTCAATCAGCCCCAGCATTTT.

There are a few counts of this clonotype. The chain couples TRBV19 to TRBJ2-7; 10 bases fit TRBD1. Looked up from germline, CDR1 is LNHDA and CDR2 is SQIVND (reference sequence). V was clipped by 5 bases and J by 2 bases; unmatched bases: 6. This CDR3 has 15 amino acids. The CDR3 DNA sequence: TGTGCCAGTAGTCCTCGGACAGGGGGGCCCTACGAGCAGTACTTC. It codes for CASSPRTGGPYEQYF.

This chain joins TRBV12-3 or TRBV12-4 and TRBJ1-5, with a possible D match to TRBD1 (5 bases). The CDR3 is 14 residues long. Trimming took off 7 bases at V and 4 bases at J, with 14 bases between the two ends. The CDR3 region is CASTYGGINQPQHF. The DNA of the CDR3 is TGTGCCAGCACCTACGGGGGAATAAATCAGCCCCAGCATTTT.

This clonotype was detected a few times. The chain joins TRBV5-4 to TRBJ2-1; tentatively, D is TRBD2 (5 bases). This CDR3 contains 16 residues. Germline values: CDR1 SGHNT, CDR2 YYREEE (reference sequence). V shed 5 bases and J shed 8 bases, with 23 bases lying between them. The CDR3 bases are TGTGCCAGCAGTCATCCCCCGGGGTCCCAAGCCGATGAGCAGTTCTTC. Translation: CASSHPPGSQADEQFF. Together with reference TRBV5-4 and TRBJ2-1, the CDR3 gives the full variable domain: ETGVTQSPTHLIKTRGQQVTLRCSSQSGHNTVSWYQQALGQGPQFIFQYYREEENGRGNFPPRFSGLQFPNYSSELNVNALELDDSALYLCASSHPPGSQADEQFFGPGTRLTVL.

This sequence joins TRBV7-6 and TRBJ2-7; 7 bases match TRBD2. Per the germline V gene, CDR1 is SGHVS and CDR2 is FNYEAQ. The CDR3 length is 13 residues. With 6 bases clipped from V and 4 bases from J, the junction kept 6 bases outside the gene matches. Here the CDR3 reads CASSPAGKYEQYF. Here the CDR3 DNA reads TGTGCCAGCAGTCCAGCGGGAAAGTACGAGCAGTACTTC.

This clonotype was detected a few times. The genes are TRBV7-9 and TRBJ2-1; 7 bases align to TRBD1. The V gene end was trimmed by 4 bases and the J gene end by 2 bases; junction bases not matched to a gene: 5. The CDR3 covers 15 residues. Germline-derived CDR1 and CDR2 are SEHNR and FQNEAQ (reference sequence). CDR3 sequence (DNA): TGTGCCAGCAGCTCCAGACAGGGCGCCTACAATGAGCAGTTCTTC. The encoded protein is CASSSRQGAYNEQFF.

The rearrangement joins TRBV28 to TRBJ2-6; a possible D gene is TRBD2 (5 bases). Germline V gives CDR1 MDHEN, CDR2 SYDVKM. CDR3 length: 16 residues. V lost 2 bases and J lost 1, with 9 bases in between. For the CDR3, the DNA is TGTGCCAGCAGTTTAGGAGGAGTATCTGGGGCCAACGTCCTGACTTTC. This translates into CASSLGGVSGANVLTF.